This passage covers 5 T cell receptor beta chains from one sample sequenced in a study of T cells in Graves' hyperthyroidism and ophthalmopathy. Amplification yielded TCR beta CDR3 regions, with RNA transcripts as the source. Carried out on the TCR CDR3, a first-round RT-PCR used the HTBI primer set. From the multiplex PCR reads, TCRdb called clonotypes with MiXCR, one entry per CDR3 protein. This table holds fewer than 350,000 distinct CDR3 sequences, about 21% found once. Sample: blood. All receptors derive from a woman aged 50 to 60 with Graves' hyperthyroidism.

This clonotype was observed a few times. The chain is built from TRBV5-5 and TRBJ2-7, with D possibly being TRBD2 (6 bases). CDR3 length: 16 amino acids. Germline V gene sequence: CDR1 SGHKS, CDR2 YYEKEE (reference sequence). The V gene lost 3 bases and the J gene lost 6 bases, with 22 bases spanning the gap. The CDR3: CASSSVRGNIRGEQYF. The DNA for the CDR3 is TGTGCCAGCAGCTCTGTTCGGGGGAACATTCGGGGCGAGCAGTACTTC.

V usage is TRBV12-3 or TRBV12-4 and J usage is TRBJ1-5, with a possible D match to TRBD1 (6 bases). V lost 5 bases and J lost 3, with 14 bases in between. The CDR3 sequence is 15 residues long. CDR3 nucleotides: TGTGCCAGCAGTCGAGGACAGATTGTCAATCAGCCCCAGCATTTT. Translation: CASSRGQIVNQPQHF.

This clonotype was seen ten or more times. Written as DNA, the CDR3 is TGTGCCAGCAGTTTATTGGGAAGCACAGATACGCAGTATTTT. Its protein is CASSLLGSTDTQYF. The chain carries TRBV28 and TRBJ2-3; D remains ambiguous. The germline V gene encodes CDR1 MDHEN and CDR2 SYDVKM. Trimming took off 1 base at V and 0 bases at J, with 5 bases between the two ends. This CDR3 is 14 amino acids long. Full variable domain (outside the CDR3, taken from reference TRBV28 and TRBJ2-3): DVKVTQSSRYLVKRTGEKVFLECVQDMDHENMFWYRQDPGLGLRLIYFSYDVKMKEKGDIPEGYSVSREKKERFSLILESASTNQTSMYLCASSLLGSTDTQYFGPGTRLTVL.

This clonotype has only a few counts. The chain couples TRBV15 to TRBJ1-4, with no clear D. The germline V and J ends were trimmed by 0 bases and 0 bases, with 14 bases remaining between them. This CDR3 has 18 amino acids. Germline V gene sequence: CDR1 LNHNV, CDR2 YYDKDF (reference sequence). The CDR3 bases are TGTGCCACCAGCAGAGAATCCCGCAGACCCGCAACTAATGAAAAACTGTTTTTT. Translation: CATSRESRRPATNEKLFF.

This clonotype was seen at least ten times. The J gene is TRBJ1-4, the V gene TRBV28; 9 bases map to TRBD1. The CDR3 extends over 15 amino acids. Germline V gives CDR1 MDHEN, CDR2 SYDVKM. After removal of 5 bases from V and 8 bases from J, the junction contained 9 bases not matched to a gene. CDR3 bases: TGTGCCAGCAGTCCGGGACAGGGATTAAGGGAAAAACTGTTTTTT. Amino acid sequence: CASSPGQGLREKLFF.